The 12 T cell receptor beta chains listed next were all sequenced from one sample in a study of cytomegalovirus exposure and HLA in healthy donors. With 60 Vbeta and 13 Jbeta primers, the PCR was carried out. Generated by immunoSEQ multiplex PCR, the TCRdb table keeps only in-frame clones and is missing some. The sample has over 85,000 clones; 79% are singletons. Material for sequencing was PBMCs. The source of these receptors is a man aged 25 to 40 in good health and CMV-seropositive.

V gene TRBV30 combines with J gene TRBJ2-5; 10 nucleotides line up with TRBD2. CDR1 is GTSNPN, CDR2 SVGIG, per germline (reference sequence). After removal of 3 bases from V and 5 bases from J, the junction contained 6 bases not matched to a gene. The CDR3 has 14 amino acids. The DNA of the CDR3 is TGTGCCTGGAGGCTAGCGGGGGCCCGTGAGACCCAGTACTTC. Protein product: CAWRLAGARETQYF.

This chain links TRBV7-8 with TRBJ2-7; D might be TRBD1 (5 bases). This CDR3 spans 14 amino acids. CDR1 is SGHVS, CDR2 FQNEAQ, per germline. V lost 5 bases and J 0 bases, leaving 11 bases between the germline ends. CDR3 sequence: CASSARQSSYEQYF. CDR3 coding DNA: TGTGCCAGCAGCGCCCGACAGAGCTCCTACGAGCAGTACTTC.

The chain uses TRBV6-1 and TRBJ1-2; TRBD1 agrees at 9 bases. Germline assignment: CDR1 MNHNS and CDR2 SASEGT. Unmatched junction bases numbered 5, after V lost 2 bases and J lost 4 bases. The CDR3 is 15 residues long. CDR3 sequence: CASSEPGQGIYGYTF. CDR3 nucleotides: TGTGCCAGCAGTGAACCCGGACAGGGGATCTATGGCTACACCTTC.

This clone was counted a single time. The V call is TRBV11-1, the J call TRBJ1-1; no definite D call. Germline V lookup: CDR1 SGHAT, CDR2 FQDESV (reference sequence). This CDR3 has 13 residues. V was cut by 1 base and J by 3 bases, with 6 bases left in between. The CDR3 loop reads CASSLDGDTEAFF. The CDR3, as DNA: TGTGCCAGCAGCTTAGACGGAGACACTGAAGCTTTCTTT.

The CDR3 bases are TGTGCCAGCAGTGAGCGCTATGGCTACACCTTC. This gives the protein CASSERYGYTF. The genes are TRBV25-1 and TRBJ1-2; D call uncertain. This CDR3 is 11 amino acids long. Germline lookup yields CDR1 MGHDK and CDR2 SYGVNS. V lost 3 bases to trimming and J lost 4 bases, with 3 bases between them.

This clone has a single count. The CDR3 spells CASSEGYQETQYF. CDR3 coding DNA: TGCGCCAGCAGTGAGGGCTACCAAGAGACCCAGTACTTC. The V gene is TRBV10-1, the J gene TRBJ2-5, with unresolved D. This CDR3 contains 13 residues. Germline CDR1 reads WNHNN; CDR2 reads SYGVQD (reference sequence). V was pared by 2 bases and J by 0 bases, with 4 bases between.

This chain uses TRBV2 with TRBJ1-3; possible D gene TRBD1, 6 bases. This CDR3 region has 15 residues. Trimming removed 2 bases at V and 0 bases at J, with 8 bases between. Per germline, CDR1 SNHLY and CDR2 FYNNEI. For the CDR3, the DNA is TGTGCCAGCAGTGAACAGGGGAGCTCTGGAAACACCATATATTTT. Amino acid sequence: CASSEQGSSGNTIYF.

The rearrangement joins TRBV7-9 to TRBJ1-6, with D unresolved. Per the germline V gene, CDR1 is SEHNR and CDR2 is FQNEAQ (reference sequence). This CDR3 is built from 14 residues. Trimming took 5 bases from V and 7 from J, leaving 12 bases between them. CDR3 sequence (DNA): TGTGCCAGCAGCCCGGGGAGGGTAAATTCACCCCTCCACTTT. Encoded protein: CASSPGRVNSPLHF.

V gene TRBV6-1 combines with J gene TRBJ2-7; TRBD1 agrees at 7 bases. Germline values: CDR1 MNHNS, CDR2 SASEGT. The length of the CDR3 is 12 residues. J gave up 5 bases and V 9 bases, and 7 bases lay outside the gene matches. Here the CDR3 DNA reads TGTGCCAGTCAGGGACAGTCCCACGAGCAGTACTTC. Its protein product is CASQGQSHEQYF.

V usage is TRBV9 and J usage is TRBJ2-1; 8 positions match TRBD2. CDR1 is SGDLS and CDR2 is YYNGEE in the germline V gene. The CDR3 has 17 residues. J gave up 8 bases and V 0 bases, and 13 bases lay outside the gene matches. The CDR3 DNA follows: TGTGCCAGCAGCGTAGTTGGTCGGGGACTAGGGGATTATGAGCAGTTCTTC. Translation gives CASSVVGRGLGDYEQFF.

This sequence joins TRBV27 and TRBJ2-2, with 7 bases lining up with TRBD2. V was clipped by 5 bases and J by 0 bases; unmatched bases: 3. The germline V gene has CDR1 MNHEY and CDR2 SMNVEV (reference sequence). This CDR3 has 15 residues. The CDR3 DNA reads as TGTGCCAGCAGTCACGGGACTACGAACACCGGGGAGCTGTTTTTT. Its protein is CASSHGTTNTGELFF.

The chain carries TRBV19 and TRBJ2-1; the match to TRBD2 covers 9 bases. The CDR3 is 16 amino acids. Germline V gene sequence: CDR1 LNHDA, CDR2 SQIVND (reference sequence). With 4 bases clipped from V and 9 bases from J, the junction kept 13 bases outside the gene matches. The CDR3 DNA reads as TGTGCCAGTAGTAGCCTCGGCGGGGGGGCCGGTGCTGAGCAGTTCTTC. Its protein is CASSSLGGGAGAEQFF.